This T cell receptor beta chain was identified during a study of cytotoxic CD8 clonotypes in ibrutinib-treated CLL (dated by TCRdb to the early 2020s). Context from the whole study: The cohort had 11 relapsed/refractory and more than 14 treatment-naive patients; under 18 were IGHV unmutated. Partial responses were observed in about 25 patients and complete responses in 2; after a median follow-up of around 64 months, remission was maintained in 15 or so patients and progression was observed in approximately twelve. Response samples were obtained after a median of approximately eleven months of treatment, with a range of about 6 to 36 months. On average, each sample yielded hundreds of thousands of productive templates and under 95,000 productive rearrangements. Of the approximately 87 people in the trial, roughly 27 had longitudinal samples available. Cryopreserved peripheral blood mononuclear cells were obtained before treatment, at response, and at either sustained remission or disease progression. Every remission and progressive disease sample was obtained while ibrutinib was still being received by the patients.

On this clone itself: Its recognized antigen is unknown. Per-base quality was not reported, and no clone a single base away is much larger than it.

What the research found in general, with its limitations: Public clonotypes were rare and either shrank or stayed stable during treatment, and the rise in clonality at ibrutinib response reflected expansion of private clonotypes. Lymph node repertoires were not examined, and the timing of sampling was not matched between patients in sustained remission and those whose disease progressed. At ibrutinib response clonality went up, during sustained remission it held steady, and at progression it dropped back toward baseline. Baseline clonality exceeded that of age-matched healthy donors and correlated strongly with circulating CD8+ T-cell counts.

The sample's time point, from its label and the paper: roughly 23 months on ibrutinib. For TCR beta library preparation, 1.5 to 2 micrograms of genomic DNA were isolated from cryopreserved PBMCs. Longitudinal blood samples from CLL patients receiving ibrutinib monotherapy were subjected to high-throughput TCR beta sequencing. Patients were enrolled in a phase 2 open-label single-center ibrutinib monotherapy trial. The goal of deep resolution MiSeq sequencing was a depth between 1 in 1 million and 1 in 200,000 T cells, and coverage averaged 10x per clonotype. The immunoSEQ hsTCRB Kit was used to generate the TCR beta libraries. The study's own analysis went as follows. ImmunoSEQ Data Assistant and ImmunoSEQ Analyzer were used for data analysis, and V, D and J genes were assigned according to IMGT definitions. Clonality, which ranges from 0 to 1, was calculated as one minus the normalized Shannon entropy of productive rearrangement frequencies. Only overrepresented clonotypes making up at least 0.05% of the repertoire of each patient were included in the public clonotype analysis. Repertoires from about a dozen age-matched healthy donors in immuneACCESS were used as clonality controls. TCRdb took over this immuneACCESS table, retaining in-frame rearrangements with V and J assigned. Such tables are incomplete; in checked studies, under half of the missing clones stem from an unresolved V gene, and the remainder is unexplained. V and J calls and clone size are copied from that table; D and trimming were computed from the DNA. The sample table records approximately 200,000 clones; over 60% of these occur just once. Of the sample, around 15% is held by the ten largest clones.

The sequencing used PBMCs, collected after 24 months of ibrutinib treatment. The receptor was derived from a human donor with chronic lymphocytic leukemia.

The CDR3 is CAINLEGGQAMGKIGELFF. The nucleotide sequence reads TGTGCCATCAATCTCGAAGGAGGACAGGCGATGGGCAAGATCGGGGAGCTGTTTTTT. The chain uses TRBV10-3 and TRBJ2-2; 7 bases in between match TRBD1. Germline trimming: 7 bases from V, 7 bases from J; junction bases outside gene matches: 24. The germline V gene sets CDR1 to ENHRY and CDR2 to SYGVKD. The CDR3 goes from the cysteine to the phenylalanine over 19 residues. Just the 57-base CDR3 DNA is kept, in frame starting at base 1.